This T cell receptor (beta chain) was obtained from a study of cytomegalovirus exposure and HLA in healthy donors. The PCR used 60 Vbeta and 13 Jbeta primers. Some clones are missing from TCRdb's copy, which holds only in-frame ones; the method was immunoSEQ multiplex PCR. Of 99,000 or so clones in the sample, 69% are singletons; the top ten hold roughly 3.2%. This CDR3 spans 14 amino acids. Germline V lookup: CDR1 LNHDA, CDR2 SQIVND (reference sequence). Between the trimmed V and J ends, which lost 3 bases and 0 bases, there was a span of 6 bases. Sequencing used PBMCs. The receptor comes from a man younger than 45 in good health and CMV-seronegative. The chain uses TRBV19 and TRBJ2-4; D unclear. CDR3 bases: TGTGCCAGTAGTATTCCCCTAGCCAAAAACATTCAGTACTTC. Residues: CASSIPLAKNIQYF.